Below, 19 T cell receptor beta chains from the same sample are listed, as sequenced in a study of Ad26.COV2.S vaccination and SARS-CoV-2 variants. Data came from immunoSEQ multiplex PCR; TCRdb stores just in-frame clones and leaves some out. The data contain 85,000 to 95,000 clones, roughly 84% of them singletons. Sequenced material: peripheral blood, taken after recovery from COVID-19. The source is a human donor who had recovered from COVID-19.

The chain couples TRBV6-1 to TRBJ1-2; D remains unclear. The CDR3 has 14 amino acids. Germline CDR1 is MNHNS and CDR2 is SASEGT. V was shortened by 1 base and J by 7 bases, with 13 bases between the two germline ends. In nucleotides, the CDR3 is TGTGCCAGCAGTGAAGGTCCGACTGGCGGTGGCTACACCTTC. This gives the protein CASSEGPTGGGYTF.

V and J are TRBV6-2 or TRBV6-3 and TRBJ2-5; possible D gene TRBD1, 6 bases. The CDR3 spans 14 residues. V shed 2 bases and J shed 2 bases, with 9 bases lying between them. Germline V gene sequence: CDR1 MNHEY, CDR2 SVGEGT. The CDR3 DNA sequence: TGTGCCAGCAGTTACGGGACACCTCAAGAGACCCAGTACTTC. It yields the protein CASSYGTPQETQYF.

This clone was seen only once. The J gene is TRBJ1-1, the V gene TRBV5-4; 10 nucleotides agree with TRBD1. The V gene end was trimmed by 3 bases and the J gene end by 4 bases; junction bases not matched to a gene: 3. CDR1 and CDR2 from the germline V gene are SGHNT and YYREEE (reference sequence). CDR3 length: 14 amino acids. CDR3 amino acids: CASSSGQGFTEAFF. The DNA for the CDR3 is TGTGCCAGCAGCTCGGGACAGGGGTTCACTGAAGCTTTCTTT.

DNA of the CDR3: TGCGCCAGCAGCCAAGAAAGCAGGGAGCAGTTCTTC. This gives the protein CASSQESREQFF. V is TRBV4-3 and J is TRBJ2-1; D not resolved. Germline CDR1 is LGHNA and CDR2 is YSLEER. Trimming took off 0 bases at V and 10 bases at J, with 7 bases between the two ends. The CDR3 loop spans 12 amino acids.

As to this clone: Other nucleotide sequences in the sample specify the same CDR3. The rearrangement joins TRBV28 to TRBJ2-2; D remains ambiguous. Between the trimmed V and J ends, which lost 2 bases and 5 bases, there was a span of 3 bases. The CDR3 has 12 amino acids. Germline-derived CDR1 and CDR2 are MDHEN and SYDVKM. The CDR3 spells CASSLNTGELFF. The CDR3 DNA is TGTGCCAGCAGTTTAAATACCGGGGAGCTGTTTTTT.

This clone is a singleton in its sample. The rearrangement links TRBV4-3 to TRBJ1-1, with D possibly being TRBD1 (6 bases). The germline CDR1 and CDR2 sequences are LGHNA and YSLEER. This CDR3 has 14 amino acids. V was cut by 3 bases and J by 0 bases, with 8 bases left in between. CDR3 DNA: TGCGCCAGCAGCCAGGACAGCATGAACACTGAAGCTTTCTTT. It translates to CASSQDSMNTEAFF.

This CDR3 is CASSVDGGGQFGYGYTF. In DNA, the CDR3 is TGTGCCAGCAGCGTAGATGGAGGGGGTCAGTTTGGTTATGGCTACACCTTC. V usage is TRBV9 and J usage is TRBJ1-2, with TRBD1 as a possible D gene (6 bases). V dropped 0 bases and J dropped 5 bases, with 20 bases sitting between them. CDR3 size: 17 residues. Germline CDR1 reads SGDLS; CDR2 reads YYNGEE.

V and J are TRBV28 and TRBJ2-7; the D gene is possibly TRBD1 (6 bases). The CDR3 length is 18 residues. Germline lookup yields CDR1 MDHEN and CDR2 SYDVKM. Deletions cut 7 bases from V and 7 bases from J, with 32 bases between. CDR3 nucleotides: TGTGCCAGCATAGGGCCCCGCGCGACAGGTCCCTTCGGAAGGGAGCAGTACTTC. Encoded protein: CASIGPRATGPFGREQYF.

This rearrangement joins TRBV7-9 to TRBJ2-3, with a weak D call TRBD2 (6 bases). Trimming took 2 bases from V and 0 from J, leaving 9 bases between them. Per the germline V gene, CDR1 is SEHNR and CDR2 is FQNEAQ (reference sequence). The CDR3 length is 15 residues. The CDR3 DNA is TGTGCCAGCAGCTTACAGGGACTTAGCACAGATACGCAGTATTTT. As protein: CASSLQGLSTDTQYF.

The chain uses TRBV28 and TRBJ1-2; D is unclear. The germline V gene has CDR1 MDHEN and CDR2 SYDVKM. Trimming removed 6 bases at V and 5 bases at J, with 13 bases between. The CDR3 consists of 13 residues. The CDR3 coding sequence is TGTGCCAGCAGGATAGGCCCGCTATATGGCTACACCTTC. Translation: CASRIGPLYGYTF.

The rearrangement uses TRBV6-5 and TRBJ1-2; D is possibly TRBD1 (6 bases). The CDR3 sequence is 13 residues long. V gave up 2 bases and J gave up 6 bases, with 10 bases separating them. The V gene's germline CDR1 is MNHEY and CDR2 SVGAGI. The CDR3 protein is CASSYRGRDGYTF. For the CDR3, the DNA is TGTGCCAGCAGTTACCGGGGGCGAGATGGCTACACCTTC.

The chain carries TRBV25-1 and TRBJ2-7; D is ambiguous. The V end was cut by 1 base, the J end by 3 bases, with 13 bases between. Germline CDR1 and CDR2: MGHDK and SYGVNS. This CDR3 is built from 15 residues. CDR3 region: CASSESWLGNYEQYF. CDR3 nucleotide sequence: TGTGCCAGCAGTGAATCCTGGTTAGGGAACTACGAGCAGTACTTC.

The chain carries TRBV28 and TRBJ1-2; a weak D match, TRBD1 (6 bases). The CDR3 consists of 17 residues. The V gene lost 9 bases and the J gene lost 3 bases, with 26 bases spanning the gap. Germline assignment: CDR1 MDHEN and CDR2 SYDVKM. CDR3 sequence reads: CASQPLYSFRGHYGYTF. As DNA, the CDR3 is TGTGCCAGTCAGCCCCTTTATTCGTTCAGGGGCCACTATGGCTACACCTTC.

The CDR3: CASSLAGAYNEQFF. The CDR3 DNA reads as TGTGCCAGCAGTCTAGCGGGAGCCTACAATGAGCAGTTCTTC. This chain connects TRBV28 to TRBJ2-1; 10 bases match TRBD2. The germline V gene has CDR1 MDHEN and CDR2 SYDVKM. This CDR3 has 14 amino acids. With V trimmed by 5 bases and J by 2 bases, 0 bases remained unmatched.

This chain links TRBV11-3 with TRBJ2-7; a possible D gene is TRBD2 (5 bases). The V and J ends lost 1 base and 3 bases respectively, with 25 bases between them. The CDR3 contains 19 residues. Per the germline V gene, CDR1 is SGHNT and CDR2 is YENEEA. The CDR3 DNA sequence: TGTGCCAGCAGCTTAGCTGTCCTACTGAGCGGAGCTGAGGGCTACGAGCAGTACTTC. Protein sequence: CASSLAVLLSGAEGYEQYF.

J is TRBJ2-1 and V is TRBV28; 8 nucleotides match TRBD1. The germline CDR1 and CDR2 sequences are MDHEN and SYDVKM. Unmatched junction bases numbered 6, after V lost 4 bases and J lost 1 base. The CDR3 runs 16 residues. Here the CDR3 DNA reads TGTGCCAGCAGTTCTGGACAGGGTCTTTCCTACAATGAGCAGTTCTTC. This encodes CASSSGQGLSYNEQFF.

This rearrangement joins TRBV12-5 to TRBJ2-2, with no clear D. The CDR3 runs 14 residues. Per germline, CDR1 LGHNT and CDR2 FRNRAP. Trimming pared 2 bases from V and 3 bases from J, leaving 7 bases between. The CDR3: CASGLYGYTGELFF. The CDR3 coding sequence is TGTGCTAGTGGTTTGTACGGGTACACCGGGGAGCTGTTTTTT.

This rearrangement joins TRBV24-1 to TRBJ1-2, with TRBD1 matching 9 bases. The length of the CDR3 is 15 residues. V gave up 5 bases and J gave up 14 bases; unmatched junction bases: 17. The germline V gene encodes CDR1 KGHDR and CDR2 SFDVKD. The CDR3 sequence is CATSAGTGRAGAETF. For the CDR3, the DNA is TGTGCCACCAGTGCTGGGACAGGGCGAGCGGGGGCCGAAACCTTC.

The V gene is TRBV29-1, the J gene TRBJ2-7, with TRBD2 identical over 8 bases. The CDR3 spans 14 residues. Trimming took 2 bases from V and 0 from J; bases not matched to a gene: 3. Germline V CDR1 and CDR2: SQVTM, ANQGSEA. DNA of the CDR3: TGCAGCGTTGAAACTAGCGGATCCTCCTACGAGCAGTACTTC. It yields the protein CSVETSGSSYEQYF.